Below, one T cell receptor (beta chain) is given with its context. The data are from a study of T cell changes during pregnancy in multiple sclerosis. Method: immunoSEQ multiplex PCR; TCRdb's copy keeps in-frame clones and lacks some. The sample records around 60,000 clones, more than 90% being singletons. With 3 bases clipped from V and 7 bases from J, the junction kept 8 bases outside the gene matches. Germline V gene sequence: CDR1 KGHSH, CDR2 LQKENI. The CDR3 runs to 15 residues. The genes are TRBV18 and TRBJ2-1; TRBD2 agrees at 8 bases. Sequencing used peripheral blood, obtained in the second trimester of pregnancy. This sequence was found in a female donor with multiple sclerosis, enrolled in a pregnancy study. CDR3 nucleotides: TGTGCCAGCTCACCGGGTCTCAGCGGGAGAAATGAGCAGTTCTTC. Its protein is CASSPGLSGRNEQFF.